This entry features one T cell receptor beta chain sequence. Its antigen is unidentified. These data originate in a study of shared clonotypes between healthy human individuals. The table came from immunoSEQ multiplex PCR; TCRdb's copy has only in-frame clones and leaves some out. This table has 2 million to 3 million clones, around nine tenths appearing once. Trimming left V 2 bases short and J 0 bases short, with 9 bases between. The CDR3 loop spans 15 amino acids. Germline V CDR1 and CDR2: SGHTA, FQGNSA. Findings of the study overall: Among non-shared clonotypes, generation probabilities were lower than among those shared by all four donors. Between a handful of donors, naive CD4 clonotypes were shared at a level of around 5.2%.

The chain couples TRBV7-2 to TRBJ2-3, with no clear D. This TCR was sampled from a young man in good health. Sample: naive CD4+ T cells sorted from blood. The subset was: CD45RA+ positively selected. CDR3 sequence reads: CASSLLQASTDTQYF. The DNA of the CDR3 is TGTGCCAGCAGCTTACTGCAAGCTAGCACAGATACGCAGTATTTT. The full variable domain, with the rest looked up from reference TRBV7-2 and TRBJ2-3, is GAGVSQSPSNKVTEKGKDVELRCDPISGHTALYWYRQSLGQGLEFLIYFQGNSAPDKSGLPSDRFSAERTGGSVSTLTIQRTQQEDSAVYLCASSLLQASTDTQYFGPGTRLTVL.